This TCR beta chain was recovered during a study of early T cells in non-severe SARS-CoV-2 infection. This clonotype was counted ten times or more. TCRdb re-derived calls from the 5' RACE reads in MiXCR, one entry per CDR3 protein. The sample lists around 27,000 distinct CDR3 sequences, around 3% occurring once. Deletions cut 1 base from V and 7 bases from J, with 5 bases between. Per the germline V gene, CDR1 is LGHNA and CDR2 is YNFKEQ. This CDR3 spans 13 amino acids. The sequenced sample was whole blood. This sequence originates from an adult who was a healthcare worker with PCR-confirmed SARS-CoV-2 infection or an uninfected control (not recorded which). This rearrangement joins TRBV4-2 to TRBJ1-6; D is undetermined. The CDR3 nucleotides are TGTGCCAGCAGCCAAGCGGGGAATTCACCCCTCCACTTT. Translated, it gives CASSQAGNSPLHF.